This T cell receptor (beta chain) is from a study of OX40 agonist ivuxolimab in advanced cancers. Study background: With a range of roughly 20 to 80, age averaged about 58 years, and around 80% were male. Points from the study as a whole: Specificity for antigen went undetermined in the expanded peripheral T cells. At 0.1 to 3.0 mg/kg, CD4+ and CD8+ blood T cells expanded clonally by week 6.

As concerns this clone: As yet, its antigen is unknown.

Repertoires were generated with immunoSEQ multiplex PCR, while TCRdb's copy carries only in-frame clones and drops some. This sample has 67,000 or so clones, with roughly 90% found just once. People who had autoimmune disease history or systemic immunosuppression were excluded. The CDR3 contains 14 residues. J lost 4 bases, V lost 5 bases, and 5 bases had no gene match. Germline V lookup: CDR1 LNHDA, CDR2 SQIVND (reference sequence). This sequence was found in an adult with an advanced solid tumor such as melanoma, head and neck, liver or kidney cancer. Sample: CD4+ or CD8+ T cells sorted from blood, taken in a trial of the OX40 agonist ivuxolimab. The chain employs TRBV19 and TRBJ1-5; 7 nucleotides agree with TRBD1. The chain's CDR3 is CASSADRPNQPQHF. The CDR3, as DNA: TGTGCCAGTAGTGCGGACAGGCCGAATCAGCCCCAGCATTTT.